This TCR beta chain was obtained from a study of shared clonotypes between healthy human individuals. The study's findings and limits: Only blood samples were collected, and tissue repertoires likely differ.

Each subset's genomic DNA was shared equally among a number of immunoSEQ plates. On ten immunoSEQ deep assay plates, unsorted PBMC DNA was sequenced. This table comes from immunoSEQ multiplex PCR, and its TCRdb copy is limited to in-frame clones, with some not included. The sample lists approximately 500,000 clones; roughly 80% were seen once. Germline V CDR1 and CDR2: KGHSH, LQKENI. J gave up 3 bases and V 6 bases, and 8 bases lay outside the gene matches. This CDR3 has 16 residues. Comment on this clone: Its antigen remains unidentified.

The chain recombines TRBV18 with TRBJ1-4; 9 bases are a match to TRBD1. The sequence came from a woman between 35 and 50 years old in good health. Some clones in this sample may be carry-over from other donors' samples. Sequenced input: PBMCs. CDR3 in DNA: TGTGCCAGCTCCATCGGACAGGGGTTGTCTAATGAAAAACTGTTTTTT. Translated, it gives CASSIGQGLSNEKLFF.